This T cell receptor (beta chain) comes out of a study of CD8 T cells in Susac syndrome. This clonotype was recorded once. Sequencing of TCR beta was carried out in blood CD8+ and CD4+ T cells. TEMRA cells were enriched by FACS, while CD8+ and CD4+ T cells were obtained through a negative isolation that was performed magnetically. CDR1 is MNHNY and CDR2 is SVGAGI in the germline V gene (reference sequence). V was clipped by 5 bases and J by 4 bases, with 8 bases between them. The CDR3 runs 12 residues. Reverse transcription used roughly 0.45 to 1 ug RNA and random hexamers. The method of amplification for TCR beta CDR3 was immunoSEQ multiplex PCR, covering 54 Vbeta and 13 Jbeta. TCRdb re-analysed the immunoSEQ multiplex PCR reads in MiXCR, keeping a single row per CDR3 protein. The table shows about 300,000 distinct CDR3 sequences, with 90% to 95% occurring only once.

The sequenced sample was CD4+ T cells from PBMCs. This receptor was taken from a human donor with multiple sclerosis. J is TRBJ2-5 and V is TRBV6-6, with D tentatively TRBD1 (6 bases). This chain's CDR3 is CASSPGAETQYF. In DNA form, the CDR3 reads TGTGCCAGCAGTCCAGGGGCAGAGACCCAGTACTTC.